This record covers a single T cell receptor beta chain. The read ends 3 residues shy of where the CDR3 ends; the end is completed using the germline J gene. This table comes from immunoSEQ multiplex PCR, and its TCRdb copy is limited to in-frame clones, with some not included. The sample's table shows roughly 18,000 clones. This specimen comes from a study of T cells in women clearing cervical HPV infection. Study overall: Cases: HPV16-related CIN3 or worse on histology, 2 invasive cancers. Case blood was drawn a median around 140 days after lesion detection.

MY09/MY11 PCR detected cervical HPV DNA; dot-blot assigned genotypes. Germline V gene data show CDR1 as MNHNS and CDR2 as SASEGT. The length of the CDR3 is 15 residues. V lost 4 bases and J lost 2; bases outside the gene matches: 5. Sequenced input: blood buffy coat. The origin of this receptor is a woman between 18 and 75 years old with a cervical HPV16 infection that either progressed to CIN3+ or cleared (not recorded which). The chain couples TRBV6-1 to TRBJ2-3, with 8 bases aligning to TRBD1. Here the CDR3 reads CASSVNRGTTDTQYF. The part of the CDR3 DNA that was read is TGTGCCAGCAGTGTAAACAGGGGGACCACAGATACG.